The next 16 T cell receptor beta chains were all read from a single sample in a study of regulatory T cells in long-lasting Graves disease. For TCR beta, libraries came from iRepertoire HTBI primers and Arm-PCR of CDR3 regions. Each CDR3 protein gets one entry after TCRdb re-called the multiplex PCR reads with MiXCR. The sample gives around 450,000 distinct CDR3 sequences, roughly 21% of which show up once; roughly 6.9% is in the top ten. Time point in this sample: persistent/refractory GD, antithyroid drugs over 5 years with positive TRAb. PBMC RNA was the source of the TCR library. The starting material was peripheral blood mononuclear cells (PBMCs), obtained when the disease was refractory, from a patient treated with antithyroid drugs. The receptor source for this set is a female donor with Graves disease.

On this clonotype itself: Since a far larger clone is one base different, this is likely a read error. The chain uses TRBV12-3 or TRBV12-4 and TRBJ2-2, with D hard to call. The CDR3 spans 11 residues. CDR3 amino acids: CAGSYTGELFF. In nucleotides, the CDR3 is TGTGCCGGCAGTTACACCGGGGAGCTGTTTTTT.

This clonotype was observed at least ten times. This chain connects TRBV28 to TRBJ1-4; D is unclear. V was cut by 3 bases and J by 6 bases, with 14 bases left in between. CDR3 length: 15 residues. Germline lookup yields CDR1 MDHEN and CDR2 SYDVKM. CDR3 DNA: TGTGCCAGCAGTTTGCCGGCCACGGCCTATGAAAAACTGTTTTTT. The encoded protein is CASSLPATAYEKLFF. Full variable domain (rest looked up from reference TRBV28 and TRBJ1-4): DVKVTQSSRYLVKRTGEKVFLECVQDMDHENMFWYRQDPGLGLRLIYFSYDVKMKEKGDIPEGYSVSREKKERFSLILESASTNQTSMYLCASSLPATAYEKLFFGSGTQLSVL.

With respect to this clonotype: This may arise from a read error, as a much more abundant clone is one base away. The rearrangement links TRBV6-1 to TRBJ2-5; 7 bases align to TRBD1. Germline V gene sequence: CDR1 MNHNS, CDR2 SASEGT. With V trimmed by 6 bases and J by 11 bases, 15 bases remained unmatched. The CDR3 contains 14 residues. The CDR3 is CASRTPGQTYGQYF. The CDR3, as DNA: TGTGCCAGCAGAACACCGGGACAGACCTACGGGCAGTACTTC.

Many counts were recorded for this clonotype. The V call is TRBV2, the J call TRBJ2-7; maybe TRBD2 (5 bases). Germline loops: CDR1 SNHLY, CDR2 FYNNEI. This CDR3 comprises 16 residues. With 2 bases removed from V and 3 bases from J, the gap between germline ends came to 17 bases. The CDR3 spells CASSERGHKEVYEQYF. The CDR3 nucleotides read TGTGCCAGCAGTGAACGAGGGCATAAAGAGGTCTACGAGCAGTACTTC.

The J gene is TRBJ2-3, the V gene TRBV2; a possible D gene is TRBD1 (6 bases). The CDR3 sequence is 16 residues long. The V gene's germline CDR1 is SNHLY and CDR2 FYNNEI. Trimming shortened V by 2 bases and J by 1 base, and 13 bases separated the two germline ends. The CDR3 region has the DNA TGTGCCAGCAGTGAAACTACAGGGTTTGGCACAGATACGCAGTATTTT. Protein: CASSETTGFGTDTQYF.

This clonotype occurred many times. The CDR3 DNA reads as TGTGCCAGCAGTTATCAGGCCGGTATGAACACTGAAGCTTTCTTT. Translation gives CASSYQAGMNTEAFF. The rearrangement links TRBV6-9 to TRBJ1-1; D not certain. From germline, CDR1 is MNHGY and CDR2 SVAAGI. The CDR3 is made up of 15 amino acids. Trimming removed 2 bases from V and 0 bases from J, with 10 bases in between.

This clonotype was observed many times. V gene TRBV2 combines with J gene TRBJ2-7; TRBD2 matches 7 bases. The J segment lost 2 bases and the V segment lost 0 bases, leaving 1 base of the junction unmatched. This CDR3 has 14 amino acids. Per the germline V gene, CDR1 is SNHLY and CDR2 is FYNNEI. The CDR3 DNA is TGTGCCAGCAGTGAAGCGGCGGGAGCCTACGAGCAGTACTTC. Translation gives CASSEAAGAYEQYF.

The rearrangement uses TRBV20-1 and TRBJ2-2; D is perhaps TRBD1 (5 bases). The CDR3 totals 17 residues. V was pared by 3 bases and J by 7 bases, with 24 bases between. Germline CDR1 DFQATT, CDR2 SNEGSKA (reference sequence). In DNA, the CDR3 is TGCAGTGCTAGGTCAGACAGCATAACGATTGGGCACGGGGAGCTGTTTTTT. Protein product: CSARSDSITIGHGELFF.

This clonotype was counted a few times. The chain is built from TRBV2 and TRBJ2-3; D remains unclear. The V gene lost 5 bases and the J gene lost 4 bases, with 13 bases spanning the gap. Germline lookup yields CDR1 SNHLY and CDR2 FYNNEI. This CDR3 has 14 amino acids. The CDR3 nucleotides read TGTGCCAGCAGTAAGGTTAGCCGCTCAGATACGCAGTATTTT. Translation: CASSKVSRSDTQYF.

V gene TRBV12-3 or TRBV12-4 combines with J gene TRBJ2-1; 11 positions match TRBD2. The CDR3 has 16 residues. With 3 bases clipped from V and 3 bases from J, the junction kept 4 bases outside the gene matches. The CDR3 protein is CASSFGGTSGYNEQFF. In DNA form, the CDR3 reads TGTGCCAGCAGTTTTGGCGGGACTAGCGGCTACAATGAGCAGTTCTTC.

This clonotype was observed many times. The chain joins TRBV12-3 or TRBV12-4 to TRBJ2-5; possible D gene TRBD1, 5 bases. The CDR3 extends over 14 amino acids. The V end lost 2 bases, the J end lost 2 bases, and 9 bases lay between the germline ends. Written as DNA, the CDR3 is TGTGCCAGCAGTTTAACGGACACACAAGAGACCCAGTACTTC. Translating it yields CASSLTDTQETQYF.

This clonotype was detected ten times or more. The chain is built from TRBV28 and TRBJ1-2; D is ambiguous. This CDR3 has 12 amino acids. Trimming left V 5 bases short and J 3 bases short, with 7 bases between. Germline loops: CDR1 MDHEN, CDR2 SYDVKM. The CDR3 DNA is TGTGCCAGCAGTCCTATCTACTATGGCTACACCTTC. Protein product: CASSPIYYGYTF.

There are many counts of this clonotype. The CDR3 bases are TGTGCCACCAGCAGAGGTCCCCCGGGGGGTAAAGAGACCCAGTACTTC. Residues: CATSRGPPGGKETQYF. V and J are TRBV15 and TRBJ2-5; 7 bases are a match to TRBD2. The ends lost 1 base at V and 3 bases at J; junction bases unmatched: 8. This CDR3 region has 16 residues. Germline CDR1 LNHNV, CDR2 YYDKDF (reference sequence). The full variable domain, completed using reference TRBV15 and TRBJ2-5, is DAMVIQNPRYQVTQFGKPVTLSCSQTLNHNVMYWYQQKSSQAPKLLFHYYDKDFNNEADTPDNFQSRRPNTSFCFLDIRSPGLGDTAMYLCATSRGPPGGKETQYFGPGTRLLVL.

There are a few counts of this clonotype. At one end, the junction sequence differs from germline, possibly due to a read error. This chain uses TRBV6-1 with TRBJ1-1; 8 bases match TRBD1. Germline CDR1 is MNHNS and CDR2 is SASEGT. The length of the CDR3 is 16 residues. CDR3 DNA: TGTGCCAGCAGAGAAGCACTTCAGGGGGCGATCACTGAAGCTTTCTTT. Residues: CASREALQGAITEAFF.

At least ten counts were recorded for this clonotype. The chain couples TRBV20-1 to TRBJ1-2, with D maybe TRBD1 (6 bases). The CDR3 extends over 13 amino acids. CDR1 and CDR2 (germline): DFQATT, SNEGSKA (reference sequence). The germline V and J ends were trimmed by 4 bases and 4 bases, with 13 bases remaining between them. CDR3 sequence: CSANQATGYGYTF. CDR3 nucleotide sequence: TGCAGTGCTAACCAGGCGACAGGCTATGGCTACACCTTC.

The chain has TRBV6-2 or TRBV6-3 and TRBJ1-6, with 10 bases identical to TRBD1. V shed 2 bases and J 7 bases; nucleotides not matched to a gene: 5. This CDR3 spans 16 amino acids. Germline V gene data show CDR1 as MNHEY and CDR2 as SVGEGT. As DNA, the CDR3 is TGTGCCAGCAGTTACAAGTGGGGACAGGGGAATTCACCCCTCCACTTT. It yields the protein CASSYKWGQGNSPLHF.